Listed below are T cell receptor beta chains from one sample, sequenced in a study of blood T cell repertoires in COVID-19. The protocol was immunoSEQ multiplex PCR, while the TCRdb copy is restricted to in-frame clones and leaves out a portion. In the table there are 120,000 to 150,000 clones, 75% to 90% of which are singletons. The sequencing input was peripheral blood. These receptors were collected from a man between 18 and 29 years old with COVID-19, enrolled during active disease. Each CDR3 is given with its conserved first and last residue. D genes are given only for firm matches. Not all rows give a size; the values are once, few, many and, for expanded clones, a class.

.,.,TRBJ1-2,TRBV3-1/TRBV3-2,TGTGCCAGCAGCCTGGATTCAGGCTTCTATGGCTACACCTTC,CASSLDSGFYGYTF
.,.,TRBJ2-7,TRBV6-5,TGTGCCAGCAGTTATGCAGGGCGCCCCTACGAGCAGTACTTC,CASSYAGRPYEQYF
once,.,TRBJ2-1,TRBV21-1,TGTGCCAGCAGCAAACCCCCGGGACTAGCGGGAGGGAGGCCCTACAATGAGCAGTTCTTC,CASSKPPGLAGGRPYNEQFF
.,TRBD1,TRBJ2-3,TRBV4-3,TGCGCCAGCAGCCAAGATACGGGCAGGGGGAGCACAGATACGCAGTATTTT,CASSQDTGRGSTDTQYF
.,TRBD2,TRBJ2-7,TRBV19,TGTGCCAGTAGTATAGCGGCGGGAGCGGCCTACGAGCAGTACTTC,CASSIAAGAAYEQYF
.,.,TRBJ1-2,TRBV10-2,TGCGCCAGCAGTACCGGGTCTACCTATGGCTACACCTTC,CASSTGSTYGYTF
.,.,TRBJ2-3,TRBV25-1,TGTGCCAGCAGTGAATACAGGGGAGTGGGACCAGATACGCAGTATTTT,CASSEYRGVGPDTQYF
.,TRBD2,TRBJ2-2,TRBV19,TGTGCCAGTCTTAGCGGGATGAAGGTCGGGGAGCTGTTTTTT,CASLSGMKVGELFF
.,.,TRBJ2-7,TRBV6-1,TGTGCCAGCACTGAAGACAGCTACGAGCAGTACTTC,CASTEDSYEQYF
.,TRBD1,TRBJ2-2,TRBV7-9,TGTGCCAGCAGCCTTCGAACGACAGGGGCCGGGGAGCTGTTTTTT,CASSLRTTGAGELFF
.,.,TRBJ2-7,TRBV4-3,TGCGCCAGCAGCCAAGACTCTAGCGACCGCTCCTACGAGCAGTACTTC,CASSQDSSDRSYEQYF
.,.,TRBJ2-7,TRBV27,TGTGCCAGCACCCCGGGGGACGGACTATACGAGCAGTACTTC,CASTPGDGLYEQYF
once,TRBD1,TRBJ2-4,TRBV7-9,TGTGCCAGCAGCGGAACCGGGACAGCAGTCAAAAACATTCAGTACTTC,CASSGTGTAVKNIQYF
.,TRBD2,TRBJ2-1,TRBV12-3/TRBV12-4,TGTGCCAGCACTCCACTAGCGGGCAATGAGCAGTTCTTC,CASTPLAGNEQFF
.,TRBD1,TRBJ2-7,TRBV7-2,TGTGCCAGCAGCTTAGTTCAGGGGGCGCGGGAGCAGTACTTC,CASSLVQGAREQYF
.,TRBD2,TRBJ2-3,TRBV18,TGTGCCAGCTCACCGGGAGGACTAGCGGGAGCAGGAGATACGCAGTATTTT,CASSPGGLAGAGDTQYF
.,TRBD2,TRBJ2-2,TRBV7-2,TGTGCCAGCAGCCCAGGGAGGGCCGGGGAGCTGTTTTTT,CASSPGRAGELFF
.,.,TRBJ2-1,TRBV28,TGTGCCAGCATCTCCGGGAGACGCTACAATGAGCAGTTCTTC,CASISGRRYNEQFF
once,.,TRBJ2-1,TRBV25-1,TGTGCCAGCAGTCCCCAGGGATGGCAGGGATCGATCAATGAGCAGTTCTTC,CASSPQGWQGSINEQFF
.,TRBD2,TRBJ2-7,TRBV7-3,TGTGCCAGCAGCTTAGATGGCGGGAGCTCCTACGAGCAGTACTTC,CASSLDGGSSYEQYF
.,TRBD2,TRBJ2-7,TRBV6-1,TGTGCCAGCAGTGAAGCGACTAGCTCTAACGAGCAGTACTTC,CASSEATSSNEQYF
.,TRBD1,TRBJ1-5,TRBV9,TGTGCCAGCAGCGTAGCAGGGGGTCAGCCCCAGCATTTT,CASSVAGGQPQHF
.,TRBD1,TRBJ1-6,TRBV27,TGTGCCAGCAGTCCCAACTTGGGACAGGAGAGAAAGAGCTCCTATAATTCACCCCTCCACTTT,CASSPNLGQERKSSYNSPLHF
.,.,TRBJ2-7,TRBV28,TGTGCCAGCAGCCTAGGGCCGGGACAAGTCTACGAGCAGTACTTC,CASSLGPGQVYEQYF
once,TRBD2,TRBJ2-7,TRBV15,TGTGCCACCAGCAGAGGACCGGGACTAGCGGTCGAGCAGTACTTC,CATSRGPGLAVEQYF
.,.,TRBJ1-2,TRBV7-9,TGTGCCAGCAGCTTGGGGGGGACCTATGGCTACACCTTC,CASSLGGTYGYTF
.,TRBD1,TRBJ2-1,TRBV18,TGTGCCAGCTCACCCGGACAGGGCGAGTACAATGAGCAGTTCTTC,CASSPGQGEYNEQFF
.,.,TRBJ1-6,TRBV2,TGTGCCAGCAGGGGACTATATAATTCACCCCTCCACTTT,CASRGLYNSPLHF
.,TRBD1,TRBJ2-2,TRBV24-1,TGTGCCACCAGTGATTGGACAGGGGAGGGCACCGGGGAGCTGTTTTTT,CATSDWTGEGTGELFF
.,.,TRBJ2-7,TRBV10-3,TGTGCCATCAGTGAGGCCCGGGGAGGGGGGGGCTACGAGCAGTACTTC,CAISEARGGGGYEQYF
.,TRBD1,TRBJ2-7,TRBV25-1,TGTGCCAGCGCCCCTGGGACAGGGAGGGACGAGCAGTACTTC,CASAPGTGRDEQYF
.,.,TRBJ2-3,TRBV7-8,TGTGCCAGCAGCTTACAAGCCGGGGAGGCGCCAGATACGCAGTATTTT,CASSLQAGEAPDTQYF
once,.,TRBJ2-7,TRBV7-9,TGTGCCAGCAGCTTAGATAGGACTGATCCCTACGAGCAGTACTTC,CASSLDRTDPYEQYF
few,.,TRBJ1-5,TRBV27,TGTGCCAGCAGTTCTCGGAGTCGAGAGCCCCAGCATTTT,CASSSRSREPQHF
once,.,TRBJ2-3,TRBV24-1,TGTGCCACCAGTGATGCGATACGCACCCATACGCAGTATTTT,CATSDAIRTHTQYF
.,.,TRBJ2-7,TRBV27,TGTGCCAGCAGTTTATCCCCTAAACCTCCCTACGAGCAGTACTTC,CASSLSPKPPYEQYF
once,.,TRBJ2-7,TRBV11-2,TGTGCCAGCAGCTTACCTCTAGGTGCGAGTTACTACGAGCAGTACTTC,CASSLPLGASYYEQYF
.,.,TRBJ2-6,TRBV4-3,TGCGCCAGCAGCCTAGGAAGCGGCTCTGGGGCCAACGTCCTGACTTTC,CASSLGSGSGANVLTF
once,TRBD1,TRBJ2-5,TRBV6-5,TGTGCCAGCTGTCCGGACAGGGGGCGCGGGGAGACCCAGTACTTC,CASCPDRGRGETQYF
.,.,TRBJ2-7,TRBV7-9,TGTGCCAGCAGCAGCCGGGACAAACCCTACGAGCAGTACTTC,CASSSRDKPYEQYF
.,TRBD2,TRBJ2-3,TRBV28,TGTGCCAGCAGTTTAGTTGGAGGGAGGGCCACAGATACGCAGTATTTT,CASSLVGGRATDTQYF
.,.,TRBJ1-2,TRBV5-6,TGTGCCAGCAGCTTTGTAACCCCCGGTGCTGGCTACACCTTC,CASSFVTPGAGYTF
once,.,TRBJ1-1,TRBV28,TGTGCCAGCAGCGAACCCAGAACAGGTCTCACTGAAGCTTTCTTT,CASSEPRTGLTEAFF
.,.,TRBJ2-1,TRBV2,TGTGCCAGTGCCCTAAGGGCGGGTTCAAATGAGCAGTTCTTC,CASALRAGSNEQFF
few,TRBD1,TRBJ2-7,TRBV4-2,TGTGCCAGCAGCCTCGACAGGGGGCCGGGGGAGCAGTACTTC,CASSLDRGPGEQYF
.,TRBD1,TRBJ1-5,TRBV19,TGTGCCAGTAGATTCGCAGGGGGCAGGATCAATCAGCCCCAGCATTTT,CASRFAGGRINQPQHF
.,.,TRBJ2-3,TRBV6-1,TGTGCCAGCAGTGAATCGGGGGTGGAAACGACTAGGAATACGCAGTATTTT,CASSESGVETTRNTQYF
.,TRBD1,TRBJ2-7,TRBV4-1,TGCGCCAGCAGCTTCGCCGGGACAGGGACCTACGAGCAGTACTTC,CASSFAGTGTYEQYF
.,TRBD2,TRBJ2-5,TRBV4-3,TGCGCCAGCAGCCAAACTAGCGGGAGCTCAGAGACCCAGTACTTC,CASSQTSGSSETQYF
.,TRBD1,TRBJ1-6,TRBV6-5,TGTGCCAGCACCAGGGGGGATTCACCCCTCCACTTT,CASTRGDSPLHF
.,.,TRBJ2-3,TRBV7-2,TGTGCCAGCAGCTTTGACGGGAGTGGCACAGATACGCAGTATTTT,CASSFDGSGTDTQYF